The 19 T cell receptor beta chains reported below all come from one sample, sequenced in a study of Ad26.COV2.S vaccination and SARS-CoV-2 variants. This table comes from immunoSEQ multiplex PCR, and its TCRdb copy is limited to in-frame clones, with some not included. This table has roughly 410,000 clones, about four fifths appearing once. Treatment noted: some 20 received Ad26.COV2.S at low or high dose, single or two shots; five or six received placebo; per-sample allocation not given. Collection of samples fell on day 63 after the first vaccine or placebo injection. The material was peripheral blood, obtained in a trial of Ad26.COV2.S vaccine versus placebo. The receptors originated from a person aged 18-60 years who received the Ad26.COV2.S COVID-19 vaccine or a placebo.

The sample holds a few counts of this clone. The chain is built from TRBV5-1 and TRBJ2-7; D call uncertain. The germline CDR1 and CDR2 sequences are SGHRS and YFSETQ. The V end was cut by 1 base, the J end by 2 bases, with 7 bases between. CDR3 length: 13 amino acids. CDR3 sequence: CASSLFPTYEQYF. The CDR3 DNA follows: TGCGCCAGCAGCTTGTTCCCGACCTACGAGCAGTACTTC.

This clone appeared a few times. V gene TRBV29-1 combines with J gene TRBJ1-1; tentatively, D is TRBD1 (5 bases). V lost 3 bases and J lost 3, with 8 bases in between. CDR1 is SQVTM and CDR2 is ANQGSEA in the germline V gene. The CDR3 runs 12 residues. As DNA, the CDR3 is TGCAGCGTTGACAGGGATGACACTGAAGCTTTCTTT. Its protein product is CSVDRDDTEAFF.

This clone was observed once. The chain carries TRBV6-6 and TRBJ1-2, with TRBD1 as a possible D gene (5 bases). Trimming left V 8 bases short and J 0 bases short, with 13 bases between. This CDR3 contains 14 residues. From germline, CDR1 is MNHNY and CDR2 SVGAGI (reference sequence). As DNA, the CDR3 is TGTGCCAGCGGCTTGGACACGACTAACTATGGCTACACCTTC. Translated, it gives CASGLDTTNYGYTF.

The V and J genes are TRBV19 and TRBJ2-7; TRBD2 matches 10 bases. The germline CDR1 and CDR2 sequences are LNHDA and SQIVND (reference sequence). With 5 bases clipped from V and 2 bases from J, the junction kept 9 bases outside the gene matches. The CDR3 contains 16 residues. CDR3 DNA: TGTGCCAGTAGTCCGAAGGGGCTAGCGGGAGCCTACGAGCAGTACTTC. It codes for CASSPKGLAGAYEQYF.

The chain carries TRBV19 and TRBJ1-5; no clear D. This CDR3 region has 16 residues. V shed 10 bases and J shed 0 bases, with 19 bases lying between them. CDR1 LNHDA and CDR2 SQIVND come from the germline V gene (reference sequence). Written as DNA, the CDR3 is TGTGCCACCCTTGAGGCTTCAGCTTATAGCAATCAGCCCCAGCATTTT. It codes for CATLEASAYSNQPQHF.

V is TRBV5-1 and J is TRBJ2-7; perhaps D is TRBD1 or TRBD2 (5 bases each). The CDR3 spans 16 residues. V lost 3 bases and J lost 3, with 19 bases in between. Germline-derived CDR1 and CDR2 are SGHRS and YFSETQ. The CDR3 region is CASSWTWDEGYYEQYF. DNA of the CDR3: TGCGCCAGCAGCTGGACGTGGGACGAAGGATACTACGAGCAGTACTTC.

The gene calls are TRBV11-3 and TRBJ2-1; the D is unclear. Germline CDR1 SGHNT, CDR2 YENEEA. V shed 1 base and J shed 4 bases, with 8 bases lying between them. This CDR3 spans 14 amino acids. The CDR3 nucleotides read TGTGCCAGCAGCTTAGTTATTAGGTACAATGAGCAGTTCTTC. Protein: CASSLVIRYNEQFF. The full variable domain, rest sourced from reference TRBV11-3 and TRBJ2-1, is EAGVVQSPRYKIIEKKQPVAFWCNPISGHNTLYWYLQNLGQGPELLIRYENEEAVDDSQLPKDRFSAERLKGVDSTLKIQPAELGDSAVYLCASSLVIRYNEQFFGPGTRLTVL.

V is TRBV3-1 (or the pseudogene TRBV3-2) and J is TRBJ1-2; the D gene is possibly TRBD1 (6 bases). The CDR3 extends over 18 amino acids. Germline values: CDR1 LGHDT, CDR2 YNNKEL (reference sequence). The V end was cut by 7 bases, the J end by 1 base, with 25 bases between. CDR3 DNA sequence: TGTGCCAGCACCAGGGGTTTTGGGGGCAACGGGGGTAACTATGGCTACACCTTC. This codes for CASTRGFGGNGGNYGYTF.

This chain links TRBV14 with TRBJ1-4; a weak D match, TRBD1 (6 bases). Germline V gene sequence: CDR1 SGHDN, CDR2 FVKESK. Between the trimmed V and J ends, which lost 3 bases and 8 bases, there was a span of 16 bases. This CDR3 is 15 amino acids long. The CDR3 nucleotides read TGTGCCAGCAGCCACACTCGGGGGCTAGGCGAAAAACTGTTTTTT. Protein: CASSHTRGLGEKLFF.

The chain combines TRBV24-1 with TRBJ1-2; a weak D match, TRBD1 (6 bases). The germline V gene has CDR1 KGHDR and CDR2 SFDVKD. The CDR3 extends over 14 amino acids. V lost 4 bases to trimming and J lost 3 bases, with 11 bases between them. CDR3 loop: CATSDQGKDYGYTF. In DNA form, the CDR3 reads TGTGCCACCAGTGACCAGGGGAAGGACTATGGCTACACCTTC.

This clone has only a few counts. The chain employs TRBV2 and TRBJ1-1; 8 bases are a match to TRBD1. Germline V gene sequence: CDR1 SNHLY, CDR2 FYNNEI. V dropped 5 bases and J dropped 4; count of bases not matched to a gene: 6. The CDR3 is 14 residues long. The CDR3 sequence is CASSLTGVSTEAFF. The CDR3 nucleotides read TGTGCCAGCAGTTTGACAGGGGTGAGCACTGAAGCTTTCTTT.

The CDR3 bases are TGTGCCAGTCAAGGACTAGACAGAAGAAGGGAAAAACTGTTTTTT. This sequence encodes CASQGLDRRREKLFF. The chain employs TRBV18 and TRBJ1-4; D perhaps matches TRBD1 (5 bases). Germline V gene lookup returns CDR1 KGHSH and CDR2 LQKENI. V shed 9 bases and J shed 8 bases, with 22 bases lying between them. This CDR3 has 15 amino acids.

The CDR3 spells CASSMGLAGAGTDTQYF. The CDR3 DNA follows: TGTGCCAGTAGTATGGGACTAGCGGGAGCAGGGACAGATACGCAGTATTTT. This chain joins TRBV19 and TRBJ2-3; 14 bases agree with TRBD2. Germline lookup yields CDR1 LNHDA and CDR2 SQIVND (reference sequence). V lost 3 bases, J lost 3 bases, and 5 bases stayed unmatched. The CDR3 sequence is 17 residues long.

The CDR3 region has the DNA TGTGCCAGCAGCCAGGGGTCTCTCGAGGGCTACACCTTC. Translating gives CASSQGSLEGYTF. The chain employs TRBV7-2 and TRBJ1-2, with D tentatively TRBD1 (6 bases). Germline V gives CDR1 SGHTA, CDR2 FQGNSA. The CDR3 is 13 residues long. The V gene lost 5 bases and the J gene lost 8 bases, with 15 bases spanning the gap.

The chain uses TRBV3-1 (or the pseudogene TRBV3-2) and TRBJ1-2, with 9 bases lining up with TRBD1. After removal of 6 bases from V and 2 bases from J, the junction contained 7 bases not matched to a gene. The CDR3 runs to 15 residues. Germline lookup yields CDR1 LGHDT and CDR2 YNNKEL (reference sequence). This CDR3 is CASSGSGTGNYGYTF. CDR3 nucleotide sequence: TGTGCCAGCAGTGGCTCGGGGACAGGGAACTATGGCTACACCTTC.

The rearrangement links TRBV5-1 to TRBJ2-7; D ambiguous. Germline values: CDR1 SGHRS, CDR2 YFSETQ. The V end lost 4 bases, the J end lost 5 bases, and 13 bases lay between the germline ends. This CDR3 has 13 amino acids. The CDR3 DNA reads TGCGCCAGCAGCCCCCTCCCTGAGGACGAGCAGTACTTC. It encodes CASSPLPEDEQYF.

This chain joins TRBV5-1 and TRBJ2-7; D possibly corresponds to TRBD2 (5 bases). CDR3 size: 15 residues. V lost 2 bases to trimming and J lost 4 bases, with 16 bases between them. Germline V gives CDR1 SGHRS, CDR2 YFSETQ. CDR3 sequence: CASSFDWVSGYEQYF. The CDR3, as DNA: TGCGCCAGCAGCTTCGATTGGGTTTCGGGGTACGAGCAGTACTTC.

This chain connects TRBV5-4 to TRBJ1-2; a possible D gene is TRBD1 (6 bases). Germline assignment: CDR1 SGHNT and CDR2 YYREEE (reference sequence). Trimming stripped 4 bases from V and 7 bases from J, with 11 bases between. The CDR3 runs 12 residues. The CDR3 loop reads CASSGQGLGYTF. DNA of the CDR3: TGTGCCAGCAGCGGGCAGGGGCTTGGCTACACCTTC.

The chain uses TRBV6-6 and TRBJ1-5; unclear D gene. The CDR3 is made up of 13 amino acids. Germline lookup yields CDR1 MNHNY and CDR2 SVGAGI (reference sequence). V lost 2 bases and J lost 2, with 4 bases in between. CDR3 residues: CASSYPGNQPQHF. The DNA of the CDR3 is TGTGCCAGCAGTTACCCCGGCAATCAGCCCCAGCATTTT.